This is a list of T cell receptor beta chains from one sample in a study of CD8 T cells in Susac syndrome. From the immunoSEQ multiplex PCR reads, TCRdb called clonotypes with MiXCR, one entry per CDR3 protein. Of about 120,000 distinct CDR3 sequences in the sample, about 95% are singletons; the top ten hold more than 0.2%. The sequenced sample consisted of CD8+ T cells from PBMCs. These receptors were taken from a human donor with Susac syndrome. CDR3s include the opening cysteine and the closing phenylalanine or tryptophan. A D gene is named only where the DNA matches it firmly. Size values are once, few and many counts, or a class for expanded clones, and some rows have none.

>13|TRBJ2-2|TRBV2|NA|NA
TGTGCCAGCAGTGAAGCGGGTTACCGGGAGCTGTTTTTT
CASSEAGYRELFF
>13|TRBJ2-1|TRBV20-1|NA|NA
TGCAGTGCTACTGAACGGGAGTACAATGAGCAGTTCTTC
CSATEREYNEQFF
>16|TRBJ1-1|TRBV4-2|NA|NA
TGTGCCAGCAGCCAAGGCAGGGGACTCCTGAACACTGAAGCTTTCTTT
CASSQGRGLLNTEAFF
>14|TRBJ2-5|TRBV2|NA|NA
TGTGCCAGCAGTGAAATCACGCCGGGGGAGACCCAGTACTTC
CASSEITPGETQYF
>13|TRBJ2-1|TRBV20-1|NA|NA
TGCAGTGCTAGAGATTTGCGGGGCAATGAGCAGTTCTTC
CSARDLRGNEQFF
>13|TRBJ2-1|TRBV19|TRBD1|once
TGTGCCAGTAGTATCCTACAGGGGGATGAGCAGTTCTTC
CASSILQGDEQFF
>13|TRBJ2-1|TRBV12-3/TRBV12-4|NA|NA
TGTGCCAGCAGTCCACTGACCGACAATGAGCAGTTCTTC
CASSPLTDNEQFF
>13|TRBJ1-1|TRBV12-3/TRBV12-4|NA|NA
TGTGCCAGCAGTGGGGACCGGGTCACTGAAGCTTTCTTT
CASSGDRVTEAFF
>14|TRBJ2-3|TRBV12-3/TRBV12-4|NA|NA
TGTGCCAGCAGGGGAGACAGTGTAGGTTATACGCAGTATTTT
CASRGDSVGYTQYF
>13|TRBJ1-5|TRBV12-3/TRBV12-4|NA|NA
TGTGCCAGCACCAAAGCCAGGAATCAGCCCCAGCATTTT
CASTKARNQPQHF
>14|TRBJ1-4|TRBV9|NA|NA
TGTGCCAGCAGCGGCGGACAGACTAATGAAAAACTGTTTTTT
CASSGGQTNEKLFF
>13|TRBJ2-7|TRBV20-1|NA|NA
TGCAGTGCTAGAGGGCAGGGTGACTACGAGCAGTACTTC
CSARGQGDYEQYF
>15|TRBJ1-4|TRBV12-3/TRBV12-4|NA|NA
TGTGCCAGCAGTCCCCTAGCCGGGACGGATGAAAAACTGTTTTTT
CASSPLAGTDEKLFF
>15|TRBJ2-7|TRBV7-9|NA|NA
TGTGCCAGCGTGGGGATTTCCCCCCCCTCCTACGAGCAGTACTTC
CASVGISPPSYEQYF
>15|TRBJ1-1|TRBV20-1|NA|once
TGCAGTGCTAGAGATCGTGAGGACCAGAACACTGAAGCTTTCTTT
CSARDREDQNTEAFF
>18|TRBJ2-1|TRBV4-3|NA|NA
TGCGCCAGCAGCCTCGGGGACTTAGGCAAGAGCTCCTACAATGAGCAGTTCTTC
CASSLGDLGKSSYNEQFF
>18|TRBJ2-5|TRBV20-1|TRBD2|NA
TGCAGTGCTGACAGGTTACTAGCGGGCACGCCTAGACAAGAGACCCAGTACTTC
CSADRLLAGTPRQETQYF
>15|TRBJ2-3|TRBV15|TRBD2|NA
TGTGCCACCAGCAGGGCGCGGGAGGGCCCAGATACGCAGTATTTT
CATSRAREGPDTQYF
>11|TRBJ2-7|TRBV29-1|NA|NA
TGCAGCGTTCGGACAGCCTACGAGCAGTACTTC
CSVRTAYEQYF
>16|TRBJ2-7|TRBV6-2/TRBV6-3|TRBD1|NA
TGTGCCAGCAGCCTCCTACCGGGACAGGGGTTCGACGAGCAGTACTTC
CASSLLPGQGFDEQYF
>14|TRBJ2-7|TRBV30|TRBD1|NA
TGTGCCTGGAGTGTAGGACAGGGCATCTACGAGCAGTACTTC
CAWSVGQGIYEQYF
>14|TRBJ2-7|TRBV20-1|NA|once
TGCAGTGCCCTTTCGTGGGGATCCCGGCAGGAGCAGTACTTC
CSALSWGSRQEQYF
>14|TRBJ2-1|TRBV6-2/TRBV6-3|NA|NA
TGTGCCAGCAGTTACGCCTTGGAGTTAGGTGAGCAGTTCTTC
CASSYALELGEQFF
>15|TRBJ2-5|TRBV4-1|TRBD1|NA
TGCGCCAGCAGCCACCCCCAGGGGGTCCAAGAGACCCAGTACTTC
CASSHPQGVQETQYF
>12|TRBJ1-1|TRBV5-6|NA|NA
TGTGCCAGCAGCTTGTCAAGTACTGAAGCTTTCTTT
CASSLSSTEAFF
>15|TRBJ1-5|TRBV19|NA|NA
TGTGCCAGTAGTATCGACGTAAAGGGCAATCAGCCCCAGCATTTT
CASSIDVKGNQPQHF
>16|TRBJ2-7|TRBV15|TRBD2|NA
TGTGCCACCAGCCCGCGACTAGCGGATGACCCCTACGAGCAGTACTTC
CATSPRLADDPYEQYF
>14|TRBJ2-7|TRBV12-3/TRBV12-4|TRBD2|NA
TGTGCCAGCAGTCCGAGCGGGGGTCTCTACGAGCAGTACTTC
CASSPSGGLYEQYF
>15|TRBJ2-7|TRBV30|TRBD1|NA
TGTGCCTGGAGTGTACCGGACAGGGGGCAATTGGAGCAGTACTTC
CAWSVPDRGQLEQYF
>15|TRBJ2-2|TRBV12-3/TRBV12-4|TRBD2|NA
TGTGCCAGCAGCCCTAGCGGGGAGAACACCGGGGAGCTGTTTTTT
CASSPSGENTGELFF
>15|TRBJ2-5|TRBV20-1|NA|NA
TGCAGTGCTAGAGATTGGGGCGGGATCGGAGAGACCCAGTACTTC
CSARDWGGIGETQYF
>14|TRBJ2-5|TRBV7-6|NA|few
TGTGCCAGCAGCTTAGGGCTAGCCCAAGAGACCCAGTACTTC
CASSLGLAQETQYF
>13|TRBJ1-1|TRBV3-1|NA|NA
TGTGCCAGCAGCCAATACAAGAACACTGAAGCTTTCTTT
CASSQYKNTEAFF
>13|TRBJ2-1|TRBV7-9|TRBD2|NA
TGTGCCAGCAGCCGTTCCGGGACTAGTCCTCCGTTCTTC
CASSRSGTSPPFF
>13|TRBJ2-1|TRBV5-6|NA|once
TGTGCCAGCAGCCCGCGGGCCTACAATGAGCAGTTCTTC
CASSPRAYNEQFF